In its sample, the clone carrying this T cell receptor (beta chain) was seen a few times. The antigen remains undetermined. This record comes from a study of T cell repertoires in cytomegalovirus infection. General study points: It was HLA-C-restricted CMV-specific TCR beta clonotypes that dominated the response ex vivo.

From the reads, TCRdb called clonotypes with MiXCR, one entry per CDR3 protein. The sample includes hundreds of thousands of distinct CDR3 sequences, roughly 36% of them seen just once. Germline lookup yields CDR1 LNHDA and CDR2 SQIVND (reference sequence). This CDR3 spans 16 amino acids. V was cut by 5 bases and J by 0 bases, with 14 bases left in between. This sample comprised cultured PBMCs, obtained from culture after CMV antigen stimulation. This sequence originates from a human donor in good health (CMV status not recorded). Some clones in this sample may be carry-over from other donors' samples. The V and J genes are TRBV19 and TRBJ2-1; D is uncertain. Written as DNA, the CDR3 is TGTGCCAGTAGTGCTCGGGCCGGTATCTCCTACAATGAGCAGTTCTTC. Its protein product is CASSARAGISYNEQFF.